The present TCR beta chain was sequenced within a study of blood T cells in healthy people across ages. The use of a sample-barcoded 5' primer and a J-beta primer mix characterized a second PCR of roughly 7 to 12 cycles. Using its own MiXCR run on the 5' RACE reads, TCRdb lists one record per CDR3 protein. This sample has hundreds of thousands of distinct CDR3 sequences, with under 30% found just once. This clonotype turned up a few times. Its antigen is still unknown. Overall study results and limits: More naive CD4+ cells and higher diversity marked long-lived donors relative to aged donors.

The CDR3 length is 15 residues. With V trimmed by 6 bases and J by 3 bases, 5 bases remained unmatched. These data were also filed under a second study, of T cells of mothers and their children. This second report adds: In each mother, TCR beta CDR3 reads exceeded 9 million; in each child, they numbered around 3 million.

Specimen: blood. The V and J genes are TRBV12-3 or TRBV12-4 and TRBJ1-5; 10 bases align to TRBD1. This sequence was found in a boy between 10 and 17 years old in good health. The CDR3, as DNA: TGTGCCAGCAGACCCGGGACAGGGGTCAATCAGCCCCAGCATTTT. Its protein is CASRPGTGVNQPQHF.